The 28 T cell receptor beta chains below come from one sample, sequenced in a study of early T cells in non-severe SARS-CoV-2 infection. TCRdb independently ran MiXCR on the 5' RACE reads; one entry per CDR3 protein. The top ten clones hold more than 7.5% of a sample with some 57,000 distinct CDR3 sequences, roughly an eighth of them seen once. Sequencing input: whole blood. Every receptor here comes from an adult who was a healthcare worker with PCR-confirmed SARS-CoV-2 infection or an uninfected control (not recorded which).

This clonotype showed up many times. The chain couples TRBV25-1 to TRBJ2-2; the D gene could be TRBD1 or TRBD2 (5 bases each). Germline V gene data show CDR1 as MGHDK and CDR2 as SYGVNS. The length of the CDR3 is 15 residues. The V and J ends lost 5 bases and 0 bases respectively, with 10 bases between them. This chain's CDR3 is CASSRDGPNTGELFF. The CDR3 nucleotides are TGTGCCAGCAGTCGGGACGGTCCGAACACCGGGGAGCTGTTTTTT.

This clonotype has a count of ten or more. The chain carries TRBV14 and TRBJ1-4, with a possible D match to TRBD1 (5 bases). With 4 bases removed from V and 5 bases from J, the gap between germline ends came to 14 bases. Per germline, CDR1 SGHDN and CDR2 FVKESK. The CDR3 totals 15 residues. CDR3 DNA sequence: TGTGCCAGCAGCCTTCTCGGGGGAAAAAATGAAAAACTGTTTTTT. Translation: CASSLLGGKNEKLFF. The complete variable domain, with remaining parts taken from reference TRBV14 and TRBJ1-4, reads EAGVTQFPSHSVIEKGQTVTLRCDPISGHDNLYWYRRVMGKEIKFLLHFVKESKQDESGMPNNRFLAERTGGTYSTLKVQPAELEDSGVYFCASSLLGGKNEKLFFGSGTQLSVL.

This clonotype was detected only a few times. The gene calls are TRBV19 and TRBJ2-2; tentative D call: TRBD2 (5 bases). This CDR3 has 15 residues. CDR1 LNHDA and CDR2 SQIVND come from the germline V gene (reference sequence). V shed 6 bases and J shed 5 bases, with 16 bases lying between them. The CDR3 sequence: CASSLGGSRTGELFF. CDR3 bases: TGTGCCAGTAGCCTGGGTGGGAGCAGAACCGGGGAGCTGTTTTTT.

The chain joins TRBV28 to TRBJ2-7; D uncertain. The CDR3 consists of 13 residues. The ends were cut back, 6 bases at V and 4 bases at J, with 13 bases in the middle. Germline V gene sequence: CDR1 MDHEN, CDR2 SYDVKM. The CDR3 spells CASRAASRYEQYF. The DNA for the CDR3 is TGTGCCAGCAGGGCGGCCTCCAGGTACGAGCAGTACTTC.

The CDR3 reads CSVEDGQVNTEAFF. The CDR3 bases are TGCAGCGTTGAAGATGGGCAGGTGAACACTGAAGCTTTCTTT. The chain recombines TRBV29-1 with TRBJ1-1; D remains unclear. The CDR3 is made up of 14 amino acids. V lost 0 bases, J lost 0 bases, and 8 bases lay in between. The germline gives CDR1 SQVTM, CDR2 ANQGSEA.

At least ten counts were recorded for this clonotype. The chain is built from TRBV6-6 and TRBJ1-1; D is ambiguous. Trimming shortened V by 7 bases and J by 4 bases, and 16 bases separated the two germline ends. The CDR3 is made up of 14 amino acids. Germline CDR1 MNHNY, CDR2 SVGAGI (reference sequence). The CDR3 protein is CASILGALGTEAFF. DNA for the CDR3: TGTGCCAGCATCCTCGGCGCCTTGGGCACTGAAGCTTTCTTT.

The chain uses TRBV5-1 and TRBJ2-5; D perhaps matches TRBD2 (6 bases). The ends were cut back, 0 bases at V and 5 bases at J, with 8 bases in the middle. Per germline, CDR1 SGHRS and CDR2 YFSETQ. The CDR3 extends over 13 amino acids. Here the CDR3 reads CASSLVREETQYF. The CDR3 DNA reads as TGCGCCAGCAGCTTGGTCCGGGAGGAGACCCAGTACTTC.

J is TRBJ2-5 and V is TRBV7-9, with 8 bases identical to TRBD2. V gave up 2 bases and J gave up 1 base; unmatched junction bases: 6. CDR3 size: 16 residues. The germline V gene has CDR1 SEHNR and CDR2 FQNEAQ (reference sequence). CDR3 DNA: TGTGCCAGCAGCTTATCAAGCGGGGGACTCCAAGAGACCCAGTACTTC. Its translation: CASSLSSGGLQETQYF.

The V gene is TRBV27, the J gene TRBJ2-5; 8 bases match TRBD2. Germline values: CDR1 MNHEY, CDR2 SMNVEV (reference sequence). V trimming: 2 bases; J trimming: 5 bases; junction bases outside the gene matches: 7. The CDR3 extends over 15 amino acids. CDR3: CASSLGAGGPETQYF. The CDR3 nucleotides are TGTGCCAGCAGTTTAGGGGCGGGGGGACCGGAGACCCAGTACTTC.

With regard to this clonotype: This could be a read error, since a much larger clone is one nucleotide away. The chain joins TRBV11-1 to TRBJ1-1; D gene unclear. Trimming removed 2 bases at V and 0 bases at J, with 1 base between. Per the germline V gene, CDR1 is SGHAT and CDR2 is FQDESV (reference sequence). This CDR3 has 12 amino acids. This CDR3 is CASSLLNTEAFF. The CDR3 DNA follows: TGTGCCAGCAGCTTACTGAACACTGAAGCTTTCTTT.

This clonotype was recorded a few times. The V gene is TRBV7-2, the J gene TRBJ2-5; D unresolved. Looked up from germline, CDR1 is SGHTA and CDR2 is FQGNSA. Deletions cut 0 bases from V and 5 bases from J, with 10 bases between. CDR3 size: 14 residues. The CDR3 sequence: CASSLARVDETQYF. The CDR3 DNA sequence: TGTGCCAGCAGCTTAGCGCGTGTGGACGAGACCCAGTACTTC.

There are a few counts of this clonotype. The chain recombines TRBV27 with TRBJ2-5; the D call may be TRBD1 or TRBD2 (6 bases each). The CDR3 sequence is 12 residues long. CDR1 and CDR2 from the germline V gene are MNHEY and SMNVEV (reference sequence). Trimming removed 6 bases from V and 6 bases from J, with 11 bases in between. For the CDR3, the DNA is TGTGCCAGCAGCCGAGGGGGGCAGACCCAGTACTTC. It encodes CASSRGGQTQYF.

The CDR3 here is CASSEDRHGFAEAFF. The DNA of the CDR3 is TGTGCCAGCAGTGAGGACAGGCATGGATTCGCTGAAGCTTTCTTT. J is TRBJ1-1 and V is TRBV2; the match to TRBD1 covers 7 bases. V was pared by 3 bases and J by 6 bases, with 10 bases of the junction left unmatched. In germline, CDR1 is SNHLY, CDR2 FYNNEI. The length of the CDR3 is 15 residues.

This clonotype was seen more than once but under ten times. The rearrangement joins TRBV7-2 to TRBJ2-1, with D perhaps matching TRBD1 or TRBD2 (5 bases each). The CDR3 covers 13 residues. The germline CDR1 and CDR2 sequences are SGHTA and FQGNSA. Trimming shortened V by 5 bases and J by 4 bases, and 9 bases separated the two germline ends. CDR3: CASSRGGYNEQFF. The CDR3 region has the DNA TGTGCCAGCAGCCGTGGGGGTTACAATGAGCAGTTCTTC.

Ten or more counts support this clonotype. The chain couples TRBV20-1 to TRBJ1-1; maybe TRBD1 (5 bases). Germline loops: CDR1 DFQATT, CDR2 SNEGSKA (reference sequence). The CDR3 covers 13 residues. Deletions cut 6 bases from V and 1 base from J, with 12 bases between. The CDR3 loop reads CSAGGVGNTEAFF. Written as DNA, the CDR3 is TGCAGTGCCGGGGGAGTAGGGAACACTGAAGCTTTCTTT.

The chain has TRBV10-1 and TRBJ1-5, with D possibly matching TRBD1 (5 bases). The V gene lost 3 bases and the J gene lost 5 bases, with 20 bases spanning the gap. The germline V gene has CDR1 WNHNN and CDR2 SYGVQD (reference sequence). CDR3 length: 17 amino acids. CDR3 loop: CASSERVIATEHQPQHF. The CDR3 DNA follows: TGCGCCAGCAGTGAACGGGTGATCGCGACAGAACATCAGCCCCAGCATTTT.

This clonotype has a handful of counts. The chain carries TRBV7-9 and TRBJ2-5; no clear D. V lost 1 base and J 5 bases, leaving 5 bases between the germline ends. Germline CDR1 reads SEHNR; CDR2 reads FQNEAQ (reference sequence). The CDR3 totals 12 residues. The CDR3 protein is CASSLVVETQYF. The CDR3 DNA is TGTGCCAGCAGCTTAGTGGTGGAGACCCAGTACTTC.

Note on this clonotype: This may arise from a read error, as a much more abundant clone is one base away. The chain joins TRBV6-2 or TRBV6-3 to TRBJ2-5, with D possibly TRBD1 on 6 matching bases. Germline assignment: CDR1 MNHEY and CDR2 SVGEGT. Deletions cut 6 bases from V and 4 bases from J, with 15 bases between. The CDR3 extends over 14 amino acids. The CDR3 DNA reads as TGTGCCAGCAGGGATACAGGGTTAGGAGAGACCCAGTACTTC. Translation gives CASRDTGLGETQYF.

This clonotype appeared a few times. The chain is built from TRBV28 and TRBJ2-7, with D hard to call. V dropped 3 bases and J dropped 2 bases, with 11 bases sitting between them. Germline values: CDR1 MDHEN, CDR2 SYDVKM. This CDR3 comprises 14 residues. The CDR3 loop is CASSFHRSAYEQYF. DNA of the CDR3: TGTGCCAGCAGTTTTCATCGGAGTGCCTACGAGCAGTACTTC.

By sample fraction, this clonotype is large. The V and J genes are TRBV19 and TRBJ2-7; perhaps D is TRBD1 or TRBD2 (5 bases each). Trimming stripped 5 bases from V and 3 bases from J, with 14 bases between. Germline CDR1 reads LNHDA; CDR2 reads SQIVND (reference sequence). The CDR3 consists of 14 residues. CDR3 region: CASSSGHPLYEQYF. The CDR3 DNA reads as TGTGCCAGTAGTTCGGGGCATCCACTCTACGAGCAGTACTTC.

This clonotype has a handful of counts. The chain is built from TRBV6-2 or TRBV6-3 and TRBJ2-1; 10 bases are a match to TRBD2. This CDR3 region has 15 residues. The J segment lost 11 bases and the V segment lost 4 bases, leaving 11 bases of the junction unmatched. Germline V gene sequence: CDR1 MNHEY, CDR2 SVGEGT. The CDR3 coding sequence is TGTGCCAGCAGTTCCCAGCGGGAGGGCGTAAGGCAGCAGTTCTTC. Translation: CASSSQREGVRQQFF.

This clonotype was counted many times. The chain couples TRBV6-5 to TRBJ2-3; 8 nucleotides align to TRBD2. V lost 0 bases to trimming and J lost 4 bases; unmatched junction nucleotides: 3. The CDR3 spans 15 residues. Per germline, CDR1 MNHEY and CDR2 SVGAGI. DNA of the CDR3: TGTGCCAGCAGTTACTCGACGGGAGGGCCAGATACGCAGTATTTT. It is translated as CASSYSTGGPDTQYF.

This clonotype has a count of ten or more. CDR3 protein: CASRLACGPPNQPQHF. In DNA form, the CDR3 reads TGTGCAAGTCGCTTAGCCTGTGGGCCCCCGAACCAGCCCCAGCATTTT. The V gene is TRBV12-2, the J gene TRBJ1-5; TRBD1 was called by the table and not checked on the DNA. TRBV12-2 is tagged as a pseudogene. This CDR3 has 16 residues.

The J gene is TRBJ2-4, the V gene TRBV29-1; D may match TRBD1 or TRBD2 (5 bases each). The germline gives CDR1 SQVTM, CDR2 ANQGSEA. The CDR3 contains 16 residues. The ends were cut back, 0 bases at V and 0 bases at J, with 12 bases in the middle. CDR3 loop: CSVEDVEGLAKNIQYF. The CDR3 nucleotides are TGCAGCGTTGAAGATGTAGAGGGGTTAGCCAAAAACATTCAGTACTTC.

The V gene is TRBV28, the J gene TRBJ2-3, with 9 bases fitting TRBD1. J lost 3 bases, V lost 5 bases, and 9 bases had no gene match. Germline values: CDR1 MDHEN, CDR2 SYDVKM. The CDR3 has 16 amino acids. CDR3 amino acids: CASSPDRGSWTDTQYF. In nucleotides, the CDR3 is TGTGCCAGCAGTCCGGACAGGGGCTCTTGGACAGATACGCAGTATTTT. The entire variable domain, with the rest obtained from reference TRBV28 and TRBJ2-3, is as follows: DVKVTQSSRYLVKRTGEKVFLECVQDMDHENMFWYRQDPGLGLRLIYFSYDVKMKEKGDIPEGYSVSREKKERFSLILESASTNQTSMYLCASSPDRGSWTDTQYFGPGTRLTVL.

The chain is built from TRBV4-2 and TRBJ2-7, with a possible D match to TRBD2 (6 bases). The CDR3 is made up of 14 amino acids. The ends were cut back, 2 bases at V and 1 base at J, with 9 bases in the middle. From germline, CDR1 is LGHNA and CDR2 YNFKEQ. CDR3 residues: CASSQIGTSYEQYF. The DNA of the CDR3 is TGTGCCAGCAGCCAAATTGGGACTTCCTACGAGCAGTACTTC.

The chain couples TRBV29-1 to TRBJ2-7, with TRBD2 matching 7 bases. The junction had 6 bases not matched to a gene; V was cut back by 2 bases and J by 5 bases. This CDR3 region has 13 residues. Germline V gene data show CDR1 as SQVTM and CDR2 as ANQGSEA. The CDR3 sequence: CSVEPLAGDEQYF. The CDR3 bases are TGCAGCGTTGAACCTCTGGCGGGAGACGAGCAGTACTTC.

A few counts support this clonotype. The genes are TRBV10-3 and TRBJ2-7, with 9 positions matching TRBD1. The CDR3 is made up of 14 amino acids. V shed 0 bases and J 4 bases; nucleotides not matched to a gene: 1. Looked up from germline, CDR1 is ENHRY and CDR2 is SYGVKD. The CDR3 nucleotides are TGTGCCATCAGTGAGTCGGGACAGGGTTACGAGCAGTACTTC. The encoded protein is CAISESGQGYEQYF.